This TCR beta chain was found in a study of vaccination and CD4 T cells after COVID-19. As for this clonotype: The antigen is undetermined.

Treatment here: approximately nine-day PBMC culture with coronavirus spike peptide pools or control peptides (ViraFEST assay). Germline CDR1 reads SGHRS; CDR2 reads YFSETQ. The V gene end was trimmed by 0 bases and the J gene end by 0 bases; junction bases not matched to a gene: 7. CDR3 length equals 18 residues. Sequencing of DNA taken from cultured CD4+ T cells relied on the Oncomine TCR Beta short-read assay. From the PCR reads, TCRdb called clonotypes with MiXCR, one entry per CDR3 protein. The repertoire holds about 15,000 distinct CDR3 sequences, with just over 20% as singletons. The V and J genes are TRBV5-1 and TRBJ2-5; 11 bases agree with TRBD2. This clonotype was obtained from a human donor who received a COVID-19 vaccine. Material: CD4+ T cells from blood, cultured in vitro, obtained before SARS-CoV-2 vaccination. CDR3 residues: CASSLGRTSGRYQETQYF. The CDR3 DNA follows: TGCGCCAGCAGCTTGGGCCGGACTAGCGGGCGGTACCAAGAGACCCAGTACTTC.